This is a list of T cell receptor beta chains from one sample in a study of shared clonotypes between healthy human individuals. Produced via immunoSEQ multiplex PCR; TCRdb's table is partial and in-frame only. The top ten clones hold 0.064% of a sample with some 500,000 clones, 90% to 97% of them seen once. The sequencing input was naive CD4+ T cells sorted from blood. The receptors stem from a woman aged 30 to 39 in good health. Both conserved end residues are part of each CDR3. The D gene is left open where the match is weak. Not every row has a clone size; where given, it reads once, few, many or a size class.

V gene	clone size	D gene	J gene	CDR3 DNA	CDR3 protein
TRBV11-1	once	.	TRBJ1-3	TGTGCCAGCAGCCCCCGACTGTACTCTGGAAACACCATATATTTT	CASSPRLYSGNTIYF
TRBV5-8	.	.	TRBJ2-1	TGTGCCAGCAGCTTGTTCGGCCTAGAGTCCAATGAGCAGTTCTTC	CASSLFGLESNEQFF
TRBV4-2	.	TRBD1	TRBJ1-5	TGTGCCAGCAGCCAAGATGGGCAGGGGGTAAGTGGCAATCAGCCCCAGCATTTT	CASSQDGQGVSGNQPQHF
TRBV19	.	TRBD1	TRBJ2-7	TGTGCCAGTAGTAGGGACAGCTTAAGCTACGAGCAGTACTTC	CASSRDSLSYEQYF
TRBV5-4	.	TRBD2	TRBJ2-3	TGTGCCAGCACGCGAAAGGGGAGCGGGAGTAGCACAGATACGCAGTATTTT	CASTRKGSGSSTDTQYF
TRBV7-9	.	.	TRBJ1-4	TGTGCCAGCAGCTCACCCCGGGGAGGGGAAAAACTGTTTTTT	CASSSPRGGEKLFF
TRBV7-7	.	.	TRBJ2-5	TGTGCCAGCAGCCGAGACCGCTCCGGTGAGACCCAGTACTTC	CASSRDRSGETQYF
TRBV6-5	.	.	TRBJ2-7	TGTGCCAGCAGTTACTCGGATTTGAGCTACGAGCAGTACTTC	CASSYSDLSYEQYF
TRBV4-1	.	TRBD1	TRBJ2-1	TGCGCCAGCAGCACTACCGGGACAGCGAACAATGAGCAGTTCTTC	CASSTTGTANNEQFF
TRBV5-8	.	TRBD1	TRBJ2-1	TGTGCCAGCAGCTGGGGACAGAGCTCCTACAATGAACAGTTCTTC	CASSWGQSSYNEQFF
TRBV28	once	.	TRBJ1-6	TGTGCCAGCAGTTTAATAGCTTCACCCCTCCACTTT	CASSLIASPLHF
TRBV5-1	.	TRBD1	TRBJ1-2	TGCGCCAGCAGGGACGACAGGGGGAACTATGGCTACACCTTC	CASRDDRGNYGYTF
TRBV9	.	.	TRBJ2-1	TGTGCCAGCAGCGTAGCGACAGAGCCCAGCTCCTACAATGAGCAGTTCTTC	CASSVATEPSSYNEQFF
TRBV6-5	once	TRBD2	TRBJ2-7	TGTGCCAGCAGCAGTAGCGGGGATAGCTCCTACGAGCAGTACTTC	CASSSSGDSSYEQYF
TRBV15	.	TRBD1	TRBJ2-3	TGTGCCACCACCCGGGACAGGGTCTCAGATACGCAGTATTTT	CATTRDRVSDTQYF
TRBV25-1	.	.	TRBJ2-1	TGTGCCAGCAGTGGGCGATACAATGAGCAGTTCTTC	CASSGRYNEQFF
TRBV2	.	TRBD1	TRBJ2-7	TGTGCCAGCAGTGAAGGGTGGGACAGGGGACCCCCCTACGAGCAGTACTTC	CASSEGWDRGPPYEQYF
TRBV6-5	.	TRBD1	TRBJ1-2	TGTGCCAGCAGGCCAGGGGGGTACGGCTACACCTTC	CASRPGGYGYTF
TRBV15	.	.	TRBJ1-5	TGTGCCACCAGCTCGCGGTACTCGAACAGGGCCCATCAGCCCCAGCATTTT	CATSSRYSNRAHQPQHF
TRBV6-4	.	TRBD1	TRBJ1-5	TGTGCCAGCAGTGTCCTGGCGGGACAGGGGGCTGTTCAGCCCCAGCATTTT	CASSVLAGQGAVQPQHF
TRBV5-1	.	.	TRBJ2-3	TGCGCCAGCAAAGCCCTGGCGGGGAGCACAGATACGCAGTATTTT	CASKALAGSTDTQYF
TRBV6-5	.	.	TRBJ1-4	TGTGCCAGCAGAGACGACGGGTCTAATGAAAAACTGTTTTTT	CASRDDGSNEKLFF
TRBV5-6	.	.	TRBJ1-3	TGTGCCACCCGGGTATGGGGTGCCTCTGGAAACACCATATATTTT	CATRVWGASGNTIYF
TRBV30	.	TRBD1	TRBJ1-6	TGTGCCTGGAGTTCGCGGACAGGCGCACCCCTCCACTTT	CAWSSRTGAPLHF
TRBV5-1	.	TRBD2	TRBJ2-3	TGCGCCAGCAGTTCCCCGGCGGGAGGTACGCAGTATTTT	CASSSPAGGTQYF
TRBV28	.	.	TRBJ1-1	TGTGCCAGCAGTTCAGGGTCTGCGGAGAGTACTGAAGCTTTCTTT	CASSSGSAESTEAFF
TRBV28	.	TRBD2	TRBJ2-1	TGTGCCAGCAGTTTATCTTCAGGACTAGCGGATTCCTACAATGAGCAGTTCTTC	CASSLSSGLADSYNEQFF
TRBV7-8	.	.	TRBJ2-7	TGTGCCAGCAGCCCAGAGGGTCGTACCTACGAGCAGTACTTC	CASSPEGRTYEQYF
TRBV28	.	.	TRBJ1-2	TGTGCCAGCAGTAGTCCCCTGTCAGCTTCTAACTATGGCTACACCTTC	CASSSPLSASNYGYTF
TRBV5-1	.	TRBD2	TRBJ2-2	TGCGCCAGCAGCTCTACCGGGACTAGATTAACCGGGGAGCTGTTTTTT	CASSSTGTRLTGELFF
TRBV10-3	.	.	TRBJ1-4	TGTGCCATCAGTGAGCTGGGAAATGAAAAACTGTTTTTT	CAISELGNEKLFF
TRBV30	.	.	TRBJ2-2	TGTGCCTGGAGCCGTACCGGGAACACCGGGGAGCTGTTTTTT	CAWSRTGNTGELFF
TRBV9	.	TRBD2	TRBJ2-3	TGTGCCAGCAGCGCAGGACTAGCGGGAGGGACAGATACGCAGTATTTT	CASSAGLAGGTDTQYF
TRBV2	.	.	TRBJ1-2	TGTGCCAGCAGGGTCAGCGGGTGGAACTATGGCTACACCTTC	CASRVSGWNYGYTF
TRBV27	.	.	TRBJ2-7	TGTGCCAGTTTTCCTCCCTCAGGGGCCACCTACGAGCAGTACTTC	CASFPPSGATYEQYF
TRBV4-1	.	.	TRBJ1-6	TGCGCCAGCAGCCAAGATGGTCGGACACCCCTCCACTTT	CASSQDGRTPLHF
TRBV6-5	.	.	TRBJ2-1	TGTGCCAGCAGTTACACCGGGAGTAGTGGCAATGAGCAGTTCTTC	CASSYTGSSGNEQFF
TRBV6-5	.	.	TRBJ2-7	TGTGCCAGCAGTTACTTCAGCCCCGAGGGGCGGGTCGAGCAGTACTTC	CASSYFSPEGRVEQYF
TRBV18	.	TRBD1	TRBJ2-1	TGTGCCAGCTCACCAAACAGGGGTAGATACAATGAGCAGTTCTTC	CASSPNRGRYNEQFF
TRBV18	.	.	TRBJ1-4	TGTGCCAGCTCACCCATCCCGCCTCGTAACAGGGAAAAACTGTTTTTT	CASSPIPPRNREKLFF
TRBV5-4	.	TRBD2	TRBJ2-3	TGTGCCAGCAGCCCGGGGGTAGCGGGAGGGTACACAGATACGCAGTATTTT	CASSPGVAGGYTDTQYF
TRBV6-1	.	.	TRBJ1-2	TGTGCCAGCAGTGAATTTCCGGGGGAGAAGGGCTACACCTTC	CASSEFPGEKGYTF
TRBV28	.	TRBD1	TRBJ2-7	TGTGCCAGCAGTTTATTTTTAGGGGGCGGGTCCTACGAGCAGTACTTC	CASSLFLGGGSYEQYF